Reported below is one T cell receptor beta chain. Its antigen is undetermined. Previously, flow cytometry had revealed CD8+CD57+ cell expansion in the patients chosen for sequencing. A severe acquired aplastic anemia diagnosis applied to all patients. TCR beta VDJ and CDR3 profiles were obtained from a genomic DNA template. Using its own MiXCR run on the reads, TCRdb lists one record per CDR3 protein. The sample gives fewer than 200,000 distinct CDR3 sequences, around 50% of which show up once; 10% to 15% is in the top ten. Trimming removed 1 base at V and 6 bases at J, with 16 bases between. This CDR3 is 15 amino acids long. Looked up from germline, CDR1 is SGHKS and CDR2 is YYEKEE (reference sequence). This entry comes from a study of CD8+CD57+ T cells in acquired aplastic anemia. On the study more broadly: Isolated CD4+ and CD8+ cells, once sorted, yielded DNA averaging roughly 3.2 ug.

Notes on the study in general: The same twenty-nine CD8+ CDR3 sequences occurred in patients and in controls.

Source material: sorted CD4+, CD8+, or CD8+CD57+ T cells (not recorded which) from PBMCs. The receptor comes from a human donor with aplastic anemia. The rearrangement joins TRBV5-5 to TRBJ1-2; tentative D call: TRBD1 (5 bases). This CDR3 is CASSLSGLVTDGYTF. The CDR3, as DNA: TGTGCCAGCAGCTTGTCGGGGCTCGTGACAGATGGCTACACCTTC. The full variable domain, rest sourced from reference TRBV5-5 and TRBJ1-2, is DAGVTQSPTHLIKTRGQQVTLRCSPISGHKSVSWYQQVLGQGPQFIFQYYEKEERGRGNFPDRFSARQFPNYSSELNVNALLLGDSALYLCASSLSGLVTDGYTFGSGTRLTVV.